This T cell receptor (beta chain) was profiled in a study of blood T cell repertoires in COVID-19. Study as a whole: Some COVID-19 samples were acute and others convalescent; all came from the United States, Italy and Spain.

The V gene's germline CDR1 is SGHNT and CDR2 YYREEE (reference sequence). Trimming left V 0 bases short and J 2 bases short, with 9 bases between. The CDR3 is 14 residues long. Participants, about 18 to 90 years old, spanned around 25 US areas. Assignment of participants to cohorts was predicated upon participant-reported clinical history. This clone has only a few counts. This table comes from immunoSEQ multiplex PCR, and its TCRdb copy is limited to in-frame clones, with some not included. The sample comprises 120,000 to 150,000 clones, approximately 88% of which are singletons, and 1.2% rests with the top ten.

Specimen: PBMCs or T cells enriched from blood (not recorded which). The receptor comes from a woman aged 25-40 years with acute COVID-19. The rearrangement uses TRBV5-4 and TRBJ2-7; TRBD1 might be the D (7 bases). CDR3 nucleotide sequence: TGTGCCAGCAGCTTGGCCAGGGGGGCCTACGAGCAGTACTTC. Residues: CASSLARGAYEQYF.